One and the same sample provided the 22 T cell receptor beta chains below, sequenced in a study of regulatory T cells in long-lasting Graves disease. Stated time point: persistent/refractory GD, antithyroid drugs over 5 years with positive TRAb. From RNA extracted from PBMCs, the TCR library was made. Investigators prepared the TCR beta libraries by applying iRepertoire HTBI primers and Arm-PCR of CDR3 regions. MiXCR was run by TCRdb on the multiplex PCR reads, yielding one entry per CDR3 protein. The sample lists 600,000 to 800,000 distinct CDR3 sequences; 30% were seen once. The specimen comprised peripheral blood mononuclear cells (PBMCs), sampled when the disease was refractory, from a patient treated with antithyroid drugs. These receptors all come from a female donor with Graves disease.

This clonotype came up a few times. This chain connects TRBV10-3 to TRBJ1-2, with D perhaps TRBD1 (6 bases). The CDR3 runs 13 residues. V gave up 2 bases and J gave up 8 bases, with 12 bases separating them. Per germline, CDR1 ENHRY and CDR2 SYGVKD. The CDR3 DNA follows: TGTGCCATCAGTGAGCTGGGGGCGAGCGGCTACACCTTC. Protein sequence: CAISELGASGYTF.

This chain joins TRBV6-1 and TRBJ2-2; 9 bases map to TRBD2. Unmatched junction bases numbered 15, after V lost 3 bases and J lost 7 bases. This CDR3 is 18 amino acids long. Germline loops: CDR1 MNHNS, CDR2 SASEGT. Here the CDR3 DNA reads TGTGCCAGCAGTGAGAGGGTTGGTAGCGGGAGATTCGGCGGGGAGCTGTTTTTT. Its protein product is CASSERVGSGRFGGELFF.

CDR3 loop: CASMRYLNQPQHF. DNA of the CDR3: TGTGCCAGCATGAGATACCTGAATCAGCCCCAGCATTTT. V is TRBV7-2 and J is TRBJ1-5; D unclear. The ends were cut back, 7 bases at V and 4 bases at J, with 11 bases in the middle. CDR1 is SGHTA, CDR2 FQGNSA, per germline. The CDR3 is made up of 13 amino acids.

This clonotype was recorded a few times. The chain couples TRBV11-2 to TRBJ1-6, with unresolved D. Germline V CDR1 and CDR2: SGHAT, FQNNGV. V lost 3 bases to trimming and J lost 10 bases, with 10 bases between them. The CDR3 contains 13 residues. In nucleotides, the CDR3 is TGTGCCAGCAGCTTGGAGATAACCTCACCCCTCCACTTT. This translates into CASSLEITSPLHF.

This chain uses TRBV20-1 with TRBJ1-1; D is unresolved. Between the trimmed V and J ends, which lost 5 bases and 1 base, there was a span of 8 bases. Looked up from germline, CDR1 is DFQATT and CDR2 is SNEGSKA (reference sequence). CDR3 length: 12 amino acids. CDR3 region: CSAPVRNTEAFF. For the CDR3, the DNA is TGCAGTGCTCCGGTAAGGAACACTGAAGCTTTCTTT.

This chain connects TRBV9 to TRBJ2-3, with 8 bases that match TRBD2. The CDR3 is 15 residues long. The V gene's germline CDR1 is SGDLS and CDR2 YYNGEE. The V and J ends lost 3 bases and 1 base, in that order; junction bases with no gene match: 4. DNA of the CDR3: TGTGCCAGCAGCGGGGGACTAGTCGGCACAGATACGCAGTATTTT. Amino acid sequence: CASSGGLVGTDTQYF.

This clonotype was observed at least ten times. The chain links TRBV2 to TRBJ1-1; perhaps TRBD1 as D (5 bases). V lost 5 bases, J lost 1 base, and 8 bases lay in between. The germline gives CDR1 SNHLY, CDR2 FYNNEI. This CDR3 contains 13 residues. For the CDR3, the DNA is TGTGCCAGCAGTAACCAGGGGAACACTGAAGCTTTCTTT. The encoded protein is CASSNQGNTEAFF.

This clonotype showed up many times. V is TRBV28 and J is TRBJ2-2; 11 bases map to TRBD1. Trimming at V came to 4 bases and at J to 4 bases, leaving 5 bases not matched to a gene. This CDR3 is built from 16 residues. Germline CDR1 and CDR2: MDHEN and SYDVKM. CDR3 in DNA: TGTGCCAGCAGTTACGCGGGGACAGGGGGCACCGGGGAGCTGTTTTTT. Translated, it gives CASSYAGTGGTGELFF. The variable domain in full, with the rest retrieved from reference TRBV28 and TRBJ2-2, is DVKVTQSSRYLVKRTGEKVFLECVQDMDHENMFWYRQDPGLGLRLIYFSYDVKMKEKGDIPEGYSVSREKKERFSLILESASTNQTSMYLCASSYAGTGGTGELFFGEGSRLTVL.

The chain employs TRBV30 and TRBJ1-1, with TRBD1 as a possible D gene (5 bases). V lost 1 base, J lost 4 bases, and 10 bases lay in between. Germline V gives CDR1 GTSNPN, CDR2 SVGIG (reference sequence). The CDR3 totals 13 residues. The DNA for the CDR3 is TGTGCCTGGAGTGCCAGGAGGGGCACTGAAGCTTTCTTT. This encodes CAWSARRGTEAFF.

Points on this clonotype: One junction end disagrees with the germline gene, perhaps due to a read error. CDR3 bases: TGTGCCAGCGGTGATGCAGGGACGAACACTGAAGCTTTCTTT. This gives the protein CASGDAGTNTEAFF. The rearrangement joins TRBV25-1 to TRBJ1-1; a possible D gene is TRBD1 (5 bases). Germline V gene sequence: CDR1 MGHDK, CDR2 SYGVNS. The CDR3 is made up of 14 amino acids.

J is TRBJ1-3 and V is TRBV20-1; D unresolved. This CDR3 spans 15 amino acids. V lost 6 bases and J lost 2, with 17 bases in between. Germline CDR1 DFQATT, CDR2 SNEGSKA (reference sequence). CDR3 bases: TGCAGTGCAAGACCCGGGGATAAGGCTGGAAACACCATATATTTT. Amino acids: CSARPGDKAGNTIYF.

This clonotype was detected a few times. This chain joins TRBV20-1 and TRBJ1-5; the D gene is possibly TRBD1 (6 bases). V gave up 6 bases and J gave up 1 base, with 13 bases separating them. This CDR3 has 14 amino acids. In germline, CDR1 is DFQATT, CDR2 SNEGSKA (reference sequence). The CDR3 reads CSASRTASNQPQHF. CDR3 DNA: TGCAGTGCAAGCCGGACAGCAAGCAATCAGCCCCAGCATTTT.

This clonotype was seen a few times. The gene calls are TRBV6-1 and TRBJ2-6, with 9 bases identical to TRBD1. This CDR3 comprises 21 residues. Germline values: CDR1 MNHNS, CDR2 SASEGT. The ends lost 2 bases at V and 2 bases at J; junction bases unmatched: 16. The CDR3 loop reads CASSELQTRDRVFTGANVLTF. CDR3 coding DNA: TGTGCCAGCAGTGAACTCCAAACACGGGACAGGGTGTTCACTGGGGCCAACGTCCTGACTTTC.

The table lists this clonotype with many counts. The chain uses TRBV5-1 and TRBJ1-2; 9 bases align to TRBD1. The CDR3 loop spans 13 amino acids. Germline trimming cut 4 bases from V and 7 bases from J; bases unmatched to any gene: 5. Germline V gene sequence: CDR1 SGHRS, CDR2 YFSETQ. CDR3 in amino acids: CASSAGTGRGYTF. CDR3 DNA: TGCGCCAGCAGCGCTGGGACAGGGCGTGGCTACACCTTC.

This clonotype was seen a handful of times. The chain carries TRBV30 and TRBJ1-5, with 8 bases that match TRBD1. J was trimmed by 4 bases and V by 5 bases; bases with no gene match: 7. The germline gives CDR1 GTSNPN, CDR2 SVGIG (reference sequence). The CDR3 sequence is 14 residues long. The CDR3 nucleotides are TGTGCCTGGGGACTTACAGGGGGTAATCAGCCCCAGCATTTT. This gives the protein CAWGLTGGNQPQHF.

The chain recombines TRBV27 with TRBJ2-2, with TRBD1 identical over 9 bases. Germline V gene lookup returns CDR1 MNHEY and CDR2 SMNVEV (reference sequence). CDR3 length equals 16 residues. J was trimmed by 10 bases and V by 6 bases; bases with no gene match: 15. CDR3 in amino acids: CASRLGTGWGEEELFF. DNA of the CDR3: TGTGCCAGCAGATTGGGGACAGGGTGGGGAGAAGAGGAGCTGTTTTTT.

CDR3 in amino acids: CAWNFHRGTEAFF. CDR3 coding DNA: TGTGCCTGGAATTTCCACAGGGGTACTGAAGCTTTCTTT. The chain carries TRBV30 and TRBJ1-1, with 7 bases aligning to TRBD1. The germline CDR1 and CDR2 sequences are GTSNPN and SVGIG (reference sequence). J was trimmed by 5 bases and V by 4 bases; bases with no gene match: 7. This CDR3 has 13 amino acids.

This clonotype has a handful of counts. The CDR3: CASSSVRSGNTIYF. The CDR3 nucleotides read TGTGCCAGCAGTTCTGTCCGATCCGGAAACACCATATATTTT. The chain carries TRBV12-3 or TRBV12-4 and TRBJ1-3, with D hard to call. Trimming shortened V by 4 bases and J by 4 bases, and 11 bases separated the two germline ends. CDR3 size: 14 residues.

The J gene is TRBJ1-2, the V gene TRBV29-1, with D possibly TRBD1 on 5 matching bases. This CDR3 spans 13 amino acids. V lost 0 bases, J lost 8 bases, and 13 bases lay in between. Germline CDR1 SQVTM, CDR2 ANQGSEA. The CDR3 sequence: CSVEDRGTSGYTF. CDR3 DNA: TGCAGCGTTGAAGATCGGGGGACTTCCGGCTACACCTTC.

This clonotype was observed a handful of times. V usage is TRBV20-1 and J usage is TRBJ2-5; either TRBD1 or TRBD2 may fit D (5 bases each). The CDR3 runs 15 residues. Trimming took off 0 bases at V and 5 bases at J, with 16 bases between the two ends. Germline CDR1 DFQATT, CDR2 SNEGSKA (reference sequence). The CDR3 bases are TGCAGTGCTAGAGATTTTGAGGGGCTGAGGGAGACCCAGTACTTC. It codes for CSARDFEGLRETQYF.

This clonotype was counted many times. This chain joins TRBV2 and TRBJ2-5; 8 nucleotides match TRBD2. CDR1 is SNHLY, CDR2 FYNNEI, per germline. With 7 bases clipped from V and 2 bases from J, the junction kept 9 bases outside the gene matches. The CDR3 totals 15 residues. The CDR3 here is CASIRGGRIQETQYF. The CDR3 region has the DNA TGTGCCAGCATCAGGGGCGGGAGGATACAAGAGACCCAGTACTTC.

This clonotype was recorded a few times. The chain recombines TRBV19 with TRBJ1-5; the D is unclear. Germline V gene lookup returns CDR1 LNHDA and CDR2 SQIVND (reference sequence). The V and J ends lost 7 bases and 2 bases respectively, with 18 bases between them. The CDR3 has 16 residues. In DNA, the CDR3 is TGTGCCAGTACCTTTGGCTTTTCCCAAGGCAATCAGCCCCAGCATTTT. Translated: CASTFGFSQGNQPQHF. The variable domain in full, completed from reference TRBV19 and TRBJ1-5, reads DGGITQSPKYLFRKEGQNVTLSCEQNLNHDAMYWYRQDPGQGLRLIYYSQIVNDFQKGDIAEGYSVSREKKESFPLTVTSAQKNPTAFYLCASTFGFSQGNQPQHFGDGTRLSIL.